The 32 T cell receptor beta chains listed next were all sequenced from one sample in a study of shared clonotypes between healthy human individuals (dated by TCRdb to 2020 to 2022). To prepare the library, the immunoSEQ multiplex PCR assay was applied. The table was pulled from immuneACCESS by TCRdb, which kept in-frame rearrangements only. Such tables lose some clones; where checked, under half of the loss comes from unresolved V genes, and the rest has no known cause. Recorded for this sample are under 2.5 million clones; roughly 92% of them occurred a single time. The top ten constitute around 0.35% of the sample. Sequencing input: naive CD4+ T cells from PBMCs. The label giving this sample's cell subset or site can be read as: CD45RA+ positively selected. The receptors come from a man in his late teens or twenties in good health. Some clones in this sample may be carry-over from other donors' samples.

To note about this clone: Other DNA sequences in this sample translate to the same CDR3. The V gene is TRBV2, the J gene TRBJ2-3; D unresolved. There are 12 residues in the CDR3. V lost 6 bases and J 0 bases, leaving 4 bases between the germline ends. Germline CDR1 and CDR2: SNHLY and FYNNEI. CDR3 protein: CASSPSTDTQYF. The CDR3 nucleotides are TGTGCCAGCAGCCCGAGCACAGATACGCAGTATTTT.

This chain links TRBV5-4 with TRBJ1-1; a possible D gene is TRBD1 (6 bases). Looked up from germline, CDR1 is SGHNT and CDR2 is YYREEE (reference sequence). CDR3 length equals 17 residues. Trimming shortened V by 0 bases and J by 0 bases, and 15 bases separated the two germline ends. CDR3 region: CASSLAGGAGMNTEAFF. The CDR3 DNA reads TGTGCCAGCAGCTTGGCCGGGGGCGCCGGTATGAACACTGAAGCTTTCTTT.

The chain recombines TRBV6-1 with TRBJ2-4; 10 bases are shared with TRBD1. Unmatched junction bases numbered 6, after V lost 9 bases and J lost 7 bases. Germline V gene lookup returns CDR1 MNHNS and CDR2 SASEGT. The CDR3 is made up of 13 amino acids. CDR3 region: CARPDRGVNIQYF. The CDR3 DNA reads as TGTGCCAGGCCGGACAGGGGGGTGAACATTCAGTACTTC.

This sequence joins TRBV6-5 and TRBJ2-7; 7 positions agree with TRBD2. Germline V gene sequence: CDR1 MNHEY, CDR2 SVGAGI. CDR3 length: 16 residues. V shed 3 bases, J shed 2 bases, and the junction held 10 bases outside the gene matches. This CDR3 is CASSYQLSAGAYEQYF. CDR3 coding DNA: TGTGCCAGCAGTTATCAGTTGTCCGCGGGGGCCTACGAGCAGTACTTC.

V is TRBV7-2 and J is TRBJ2-2, with TRBD2 as a possible D gene (5 bases). V was shortened by 4 bases and J by 7 bases, with 16 bases between the two germline ends. The CDR3 loop spans 15 amino acids. CDR1 and CDR2 (germline): SGHTA, FQGNSA. The CDR3 DNA reads as TGTGCCAGCAGCTCGGGATCTCAACAGCGCGGGGAGCTGTTTTTT. Translation gives CASSSGSQQRGELFF.

This rearrangement joins TRBV30 to TRBJ1-5; 7 positions match TRBD1. Germline lookup yields CDR1 GTSNPN and CDR2 SVGIG (reference sequence). V was pared by 1 base and J by 0 bases, with 3 bases of the junction left unmatched. CDR3 length: 15 residues. The CDR3 region has the DNA TGTGCCTGGAGTGCAGGGGGGGGTAGCAATCAGCCCCAGCATTTT. Protein sequence: CAWSAGGGSNQPQHF.

The chain is built from TRBV7-9 and TRBJ1-1, with 8 bases lining up with TRBD1. V shed 11 bases, J shed 4 bases, and the junction held 9 bases outside the gene matches. Germline CDR1 SEHNR, CDR2 FQNEAQ (reference sequence). The CDR3 consists of 13 residues. Here the CDR3 reads CAGEGQVGTEAFF. The CDR3 coding sequence is TGTGCCGGGGAGGGACAGGTAGGCACTGAAGCTTTCTTT.

The chain combines TRBV5-1 with TRBJ2-2; 15 bases are a match to TRBD2. V lost 3 bases, J lost 5 bases, and 8 bases stayed unmatched. Germline V lookup: CDR1 SGHRS, CDR2 YFSETQ. The CDR3 spans 18 residues. CDR3 DNA: TGCGCCAGCAGCTGGTACGGGACTAGCGGGAGGTTTACCGGGGAGCTGTTTTTT. Translating gives CASSWYGTSGRFTGELFF.

The chain combines TRBV11-3 with TRBJ2-1, with a weak D call TRBD2 (7 bases). Trimming pared 5 bases from V and 5 bases from J, leaving 16 bases between. The germline V gene encodes CDR1 SGHNT and CDR2 YENEEA. CDR3 length: 15 amino acids. The CDR3 DNA reads as TGTGCCAGCAGCAGGAGGGGGACTAAGAACAATGAGCAGTTCTTC. This translates into CASSRRGTKNNEQFF.

The chain employs TRBV2 and TRBJ2-1; 10 bases fit TRBD2. CDR1 and CDR2 from the germline V gene are SNHLY and FYNNEI. Trimming at V came to 6 bases and at J to 7 bases, leaving 15 bases not matched to a gene. This CDR3 is built from 17 residues. The CDR3: CASRRASGSLVLNEQFF. For the CDR3, the DNA is TGTGCCAGCAGGAGGGCTAGCGGGAGTCTTGTTTTGAATGAGCAGTTCTTC.

The chain carries TRBV5-4 and TRBJ2-7; the D gene is possibly TRBD2 (6 bases). Trimming removed 2 bases at V and 3 bases at J, with 9 bases between. There are 13 residues in the CDR3. Germline loops: CDR1 SGHNT, CDR2 YYREEE (reference sequence). The DNA for the CDR3 is TGTGCCAGCAGCTTAGCGGGTTACTACGAGCAGTACTTC. Protein: CASSLAGYYEQYF.

The gene calls are TRBV10-3 and TRBJ1-2; D is ambiguous. Trimming removed 2 bases from V and 2 bases from J, with 15 bases in between. The CDR3 is made up of 16 amino acids. The germline V gene has CDR1 ENHRY and CDR2 SYGVKD. CDR3 coding DNA: TGTGCCATCAGTGAGGCAGGAGGGCAGACCAACTATGGCTACACCTTC. It encodes CAISEAGGQTNYGYTF.

Worth noting for this clone: Within the sample, other DNA sequences also encode this same CDR3. The V gene is TRBV28, the J gene TRBJ2-7, with a tentative D call TRBD1 (7 bases). The V end lost 1 base, the J end lost 7 bases, and 8 bases lay between the germline ends. The CDR3 extends over 12 amino acids. From germline, CDR1 is MDHEN and CDR2 SYDVKM. The CDR3 sequence: CASSLSGGEQYF. The CDR3 nucleotides are TGTGCCAGCAGTTTATCAGGGGGGGAGCAGTACTTC.

This sequence joins TRBV30 and TRBJ2-7, with D possibly matching TRBD2 (5 bases). The CDR3 sequence is 12 residues long. Germline V gene lookup returns CDR1 GTSNPN and CDR2 SVGIG (reference sequence). V dropped 8 bases and J dropped 2 bases, with 13 bases sitting between them. CDR3 region: CATQSGPYEQYF. CDR3 coding DNA: TGTGCCACTCAAAGCGGTCCCTACGAGCAGTACTTC.

The chain links TRBV25-1 to TRBJ1-5; weak D call: TRBD1 (5 bases). CDR1 and CDR2 from the germline V gene are MGHDK and SYGVNS. This CDR3 contains 14 residues. The germline V and J ends were trimmed by 3 bases and 3 bases, with 9 bases remaining between them. The CDR3 sequence: CASSEGGYNQPQHF. The CDR3 coding sequence is TGTGCCAGCAGTGAGGGGGGATACAATCAGCCCCAGCATTTT.

The V call is TRBV19, the J call TRBJ2-5, with D possibly matching TRBD2 (5 bases). Germline V CDR1 and CDR2: LNHDA, SQIVND (reference sequence). The length of the CDR3 is 16 residues. V was clipped by 6 bases and J by 2 bases, with 19 bases between them. This CDR3 reads CASRTTGVTGQETQYF. DNA for the CDR3: TGTGCCAGTAGAACTACCGGGGTAACTGGACAAGAGACCCAGTACTTC.

The chain links TRBV28 to TRBJ2-5, with D perhaps TRBD1 (5 bases). Germline CDR1 reads MDHEN; CDR2 reads SYDVKM. The CDR3 runs to 14 residues. Trimming cost V 8 bases and J 5 bases, with 18 bases left between them. The CDR3 nucleotides are TGTGCCAGCGGCCGATCGACAGTGGCGGAGACCCAGTACTTC. Protein sequence: CASGRSTVAETQYF. Combining the CDR3 with reference TRBV28 and TRBJ2-5 gives the whole variable domain DVKVTQSSRYLVKRTGEKVFLECVQDMDHENMFWYRQDPGLGLRLIYFSYDVKMKEKGDIPEGYSVSREKKERFSLILESASTNQTSMYLCASGRSTVAETQYFGPGTRLLVL.

This clone was seen just once. This chain joins TRBV7-2 and TRBJ2-7, with 7 bases fitting TRBD2. Trimming removed 1 base from V and 10 bases from J; junction bases left unmatched: 7. The CDR3 runs 13 residues. Looked up from germline, CDR1 is SGHTA and CDR2 is FQGNSA. The CDR3 region has the DNA TGTGCCAGCAGCTTAGGAGGGAGGGCTGAACAGTACTTC. Protein sequence: CASSLGGRAEQYF.

The chain has TRBV9 and TRBJ2-7; a weak D match, TRBD2 (6 bases). Trimming took 0 bases from V and 2 from J, leaving 15 bases between them. Germline V gene data show CDR1 as SGDLS and CDR2 as YYNGEE. CDR3 size: 16 residues. The CDR3 DNA reads TGTGCCAGCAGCGTAGCTTCGGGGGTAGAACCCTACGAGCAGTACTTC. It is translated as CASSVASGVEPYEQYF.

This rearrangement joins TRBV27 to TRBJ2-7; TRBD1 is a possible D gene (5 bases). V shed 7 bases and J shed 4 bases, with 17 bases lying between them. The CDR3 has 14 amino acids. Germline lookup yields CDR1 MNHEY and CDR2 SMNVEV (reference sequence). CDR3 in DNA: TGTGCCAGCAACCGGCAGGGCAATGTGTACGAGCAGTACTTC. It translates to CASNRQGNVYEQYF.

The chain couples TRBV19 to TRBJ2-7; 7 nucleotides agree with TRBD2. Per the germline V gene, CDR1 is LNHDA and CDR2 is SQIVND (reference sequence). Germline trimming cut 6 bases from V and 4 bases from J; bases unmatched to any gene: 6. The CDR3 extends over 13 amino acids. CDR3 in amino acids: CASRRTRSYEQYF. The CDR3 DNA follows: TGTGCCAGTAGGAGGACTAGAAGTTACGAGCAGTACTTC.

The V call is TRBV18, the J call TRBJ2-3, with 10 nucleotides matching TRBD2. CDR3 length: 17 amino acids. V shed 2 bases, J shed 3 bases, and the junction held 8 bases outside the gene matches. Germline V gene lookup returns CDR1 KGHSH and CDR2 LQKENI. The CDR3 DNA reads TGTGCCAGCTCACCATCAAGCGGGAGGGAATCGACAGATACGCAGTATTTT. Translation gives CASSPSSGRESTDTQYF.

Of note for this clone: The same CDR3 is also encoded by other DNA sequences in this sample. This chain joins TRBV10-3 and TRBJ2-7; TRBD1 might be the D (6 bases). Germline lookup yields CDR1 ENHRY and CDR2 SYGVKD. The CDR3 is 11 amino acids. V dropped 11 bases and J dropped 1 base, with 9 bases sitting between them. CDR3 DNA: TGTGCCTCACAGGGTTCCTACGAGCAGTACTTC. Residues: CASQGSYEQYF.

The chain combines TRBV27 with TRBJ2-5; 14 nucleotides align to TRBD2. V was pared by 5 bases and J by 5 bases, with 7 bases of the junction left unmatched. Germline V gene lookup returns CDR1 MNHEY and CDR2 SMNVEV (reference sequence). The CDR3 totals 16 residues. Here the CDR3 reads CASSAGLAGVRETQYF. CDR3 sequence (DNA): TGTGCCAGCAGTGCGGGACTAGCGGGAGTTCGGGAGACCCAGTACTTC.

The chain links TRBV5-1 to TRBJ2-3; the match to TRBD2 covers 8 bases. Germline V lookup: CDR1 SGHRS, CDR2 YFSETQ. The CDR3 spans 15 residues. The ends lost 0 bases at V and 5 bases at J; junction bases unmatched: 5. The DNA of the CDR3 is TGCGCCAGCAGCTTGGTACGGGAGGGGGTAGATACGCAGTATTTT. It encodes CASSLVREGVDTQYF.

The chain links TRBV15 to TRBJ1-4, with 9 bases aligning to TRBD1. This CDR3 is 15 amino acids long. Unmatched junction bases numbered 6, after V lost 3 bases and J lost 7 bases. Germline loops: CDR1 LNHNV, CDR2 YYDKDF (reference sequence). The CDR3, as DNA: TGTGCCACCAGCAGGCCCGGGACAGGGCCTGAAAAACTGTTTTTT. It encodes CATSRPGTGPEKLFF.

J is TRBJ2-2 and V is TRBV5-1, with D unclear. The V gene's germline CDR1 is SGHRS and CDR2 YFSETQ. The CDR3 length is 14 residues. Trimming stripped 4 bases from V and 3 bases from J, with 10 bases between. As DNA, the CDR3 is TGCGCCAGCAGCCTGGCTTTCGACACCGGGGAGCTGTTTTTT. It is translated as CASSLAFDTGELFF.

The J gene is TRBJ2-3, the V gene TRBV7-3; 12 bases agree with TRBD2. Unmatched junction bases numbered 3, after V lost 4 bases and J lost 4 bases. CDR1 and CDR2 (germline): SGHTA, FQGTGA. The CDR3 is made up of 15 amino acids. CDR3 residues: CASSSSGRGSDTQYF. CDR3 in DNA: TGTGCCAGCAGCTCTAGCGGGAGGGGGTCAGATACGCAGTATTTT.

In this sample, this clone turned up a few times. V and J are TRBV10-3 and TRBJ1-2; tentative D call: TRBD1 (5 bases). V lost 4 bases, J lost 4 bases, and 7 bases lay in between. CDR3 length equals 12 residues. Germline loops: CDR1 ENHRY, CDR2 SYGVKD. Here the CDR3 DNA reads TGTGCCATCAGTGTTGACAGCTATGGCTACACCTTC. This encodes CAISVDSYGYTF.

The chain carries TRBV19 and TRBJ2-5, with TRBD1 as a possible D gene (6 bases). V shed 6 bases and J shed 2 bases, with 16 bases lying between them. The CDR3 loop spans 15 amino acids. Germline V lookup: CDR1 LNHDA, CDR2 SQIVND (reference sequence). The CDR3 protein is CASSPLQGWQETQYF. CDR3 nucleotide sequence: TGTGCCAGTAGCCCTCTACAGGGATGGCAAGAGACCCAGTACTTC.

The V call is TRBV9, the J call TRBJ2-7, with 12 bases aligning to TRBD2. Germline loops: CDR1 SGDLS, CDR2 YYNGEE. The CDR3 length is 17 residues. The J segment lost 4 bases and the V segment lost 0 bases, leaving 8 bases of the junction unmatched. The CDR3 bases are TGTGCCAGCAGCGTAGGACTAGCGGGAGTTGGTCCTTACGAGCAGTACTTC. Protein sequence: CASSVGLAGVGPYEQYF.

This rearrangement joins TRBV10-3 to TRBJ2-2, with D uncertain. The V gene lost 6 bases and the J gene lost 4 bases, with 9 bases spanning the gap. The germline gives CDR1 ENHRY, CDR2 SYGVKD. The CDR3 has 13 amino acids. The CDR3 coding sequence is TGTGCCATCAGCGGAGAGCCCACCGGGGAGCTGTTTTTT. It specifies CAISGEPTGELFF.